The present T cell receptor beta chain was sequenced within a study of T cells in localized non-small cell lung cancer (dated by TCRdb to about 2020). For context, the study as a whole: The study examined T cell repertoires in 200 to 250 patients with early-stage NSCLC and compared tumors with uninvolved tumor-adjacent lungs. NSCLC patients had a mean age of approximately 66 years, and around 130 were male and about a hundred female. The cohort comprised around 250 treatment-naïve NSCLC patients with resected, localized lung tumors. General findings and caveats noted by the study authors: Because the study design was exploratory, TCR variables were selected using unadjusted p-values without false-discovery rate correction. The highest T cell clonality was observed in uninvolved tumor-adjacent lung, where clonality exceeded that of tumor, suggesting that antigenic responses were more focused in uninvolved tumor-adjacent lung. Because multi-region tumor sequencing was not done, intratumor heterogeneity could not be ruled out. A median of around 57 of the top 100 tumor clones were detected in paired uninvolved adjacent lung, and some 28 of these tumor clones were also found among the top 100 clones of the paired uninvolved adjacent lung. Higher blood T cell density associated with longer overall survival, while higher adjacent-lung clonality associated with shorter survival.

The germline V gene encodes CDR1 SGHAT and CDR2 FQNNGV. The CDR3 has 11 amino acids, counting the end cysteine and phenylalanine. Only the CDR3 portion is preserved as DNA: 33 bases, with reading frame beginning at the first base. The junction carries 5 bases between V and J, which are trimmed by 3 bases and 8 bases respectively. At diagnosis, peripheral blood, uninvolved tumor-adjacent lung and tumor were collected and stored as a combination of fresh-frozen and FFPE material. Blood samples were analyzed as peripheral blood mononuclear cells for TCR repertoire profiling. TCR beta CDR3 regions were sequenced from DNA using the immunoSEQ Assay. The original methods were these. T cell density was computed as TCR beta template counts normalized to usable DNA estimated by amplifying housekeeping genes. Richness was estimated with the preseqR package, extrapolating to 400,000 templates for PBMC samples and 120,000 templates for tissue samples. Clonality was taken to be one minus Pielou's evenness. To identify tissue-enriched TCRs, differential abundance testing was run on productive amino-acid clonotypes with a minimum total count of 5 and an alpha of 0.1. The Jaccard Index and the Morisita Overlap Index were used to quantify repertoire overlap between compartments. GLIPH grouped TCR beta CDR3s together with public tetramer-defined viral CDR3s, and a viral motif had to include at least three viral sequences and show V-gene enrichment. The table was pulled from immuneACCESS by TCRdb, which kept in-frame rearrangements only. Such tables lose some clones; where checked, under half of the loss comes from unresolved V genes, and the rest has no known cause. V and J calls and clone size are copied from that table; D and trimming were computed from the DNA. This sample has 130,000 or so clones in its table, and around 92% of those were observed once. The top ten clones comprise over 1.5% of the sample.

Details on this clone: The antigen this receptor binds is unknown. Within one base of it there is no much larger clone, and no base qualities were kept.

This specimen consisted of peripheral blood, obtained before any cancer treatment. The V and J segments used are TRBV11-2 and TRBJ2-1; no confident D gene assignment can be made. The clonotype comes from a female donor older than 55 with stage I lung adenocarcinoma. In nucleotide form, the sequence is TGTGCCAGCAGCTTCGGTCATGAGCAGTTCTTC. Its amino acids are CASSFGHEQFF.